This T cell receptor beta chain was documented in a study of long-term antiretroviral therapy in people with HIV. Study outcomes and limitations: Controls showed broader CDR3 length ranges than did the HIV repertoires.

Survey level was the resolution at which the v3.0 immunoSEQ assay ran. Clones were read by immunoSEQ multiplex PCR, and TCRdb kept only the in-frame ones, dropping some. The sample consists of approximately 45,000 clones, roughly 86% of them appearing once. This CDR3 contains 16 residues. The V end lost 3 bases, the J end lost 1 base, and 15 bases lay between the germline ends. Looked up from germline, CDR1 is MNHNS and CDR2 is SASEGT. Concerning this clone itself: The antigen is undetermined.

This material consisted of unsorted PBMCs, taken 0.1 years before starting antiretroviral therapy. This sequence was found in a woman between 50 and 59 years old with HIV. This chain joins TRBV6-1 and TRBJ1-1; possible D gene TRBD1, 6 bases. This CDR3 is CASSEFTGMGNTEAFF. Here the CDR3 DNA reads TGTGCCAGCAGTGAGTTTACAGGGATGGGGAACACTGAAGCTTTCTTT.